The text below deals with one T cell receptor beta chain. The CDR3 covers 13 residues. V shed 5 bases and J 2 bases; nucleotides not matched to a gene: 2. CDR1 is SNHLY and CDR2 is FYNNEI in the germline V gene. The entry originates in a study of blood T cell repertoires in COVID-19. Study summary: Collection of acute and convalescent COVID-19 samples took place in the United States, Italy and Spain. Nucleic acid was either cDNA or gDNA, and it came from T cells, B-cell-depleted T cells, or PBMCs.

How the authors handled the data: Amplification from reference gene primers served as the basis for estimated nucleated cell counts. Using immunoSEQ multiplex PCR, the repertoire was profiled, and TCRdb retains in-frame clones only, with some absent. V, J and clone size are taken as reported in that table, and D and trimming were inferred from the DNA itself. The sample includes 65,000 or so clones, approximately 86% of them seen just once. The receptor was isolated from a human donor with acute or convalescent COVID-19. The donor label of this sample is uncertain. The gene calls are TRBV2 and TRBJ2-5; TRBD2 aligns across 7 bases. The sample was peripheral blood. DNA of the CDR3: TGTGCCAGCAGTCCGGGGGGACAAGAGACCCAGTACTTC. Translated, it gives CASSPGGQETQYF.